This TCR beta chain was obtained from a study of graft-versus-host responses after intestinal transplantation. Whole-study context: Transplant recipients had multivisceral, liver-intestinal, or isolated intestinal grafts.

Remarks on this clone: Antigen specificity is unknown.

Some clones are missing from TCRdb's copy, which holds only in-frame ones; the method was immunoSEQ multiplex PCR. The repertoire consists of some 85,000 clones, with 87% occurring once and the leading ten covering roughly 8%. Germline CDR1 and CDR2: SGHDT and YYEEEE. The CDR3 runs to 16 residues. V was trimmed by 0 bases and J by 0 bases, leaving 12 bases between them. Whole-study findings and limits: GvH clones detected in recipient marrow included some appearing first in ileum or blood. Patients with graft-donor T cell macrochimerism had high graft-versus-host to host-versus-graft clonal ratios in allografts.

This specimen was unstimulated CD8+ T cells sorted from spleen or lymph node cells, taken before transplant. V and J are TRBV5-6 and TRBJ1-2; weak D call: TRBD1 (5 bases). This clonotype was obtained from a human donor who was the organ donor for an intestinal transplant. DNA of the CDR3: TGTGCCAGCAGCTTGGCCTTGGGGGACTCTAACTATGGCTACACCTTC. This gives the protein CASSLALGDSNYGYTF. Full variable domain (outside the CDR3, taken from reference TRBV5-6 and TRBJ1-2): DAGVTQSPTHLIKTRGQQVTLRCSPKSGHDTVSWYQQALGQGPQFIFQYYEEEERQRGNFPDRFSGHQFPNYSSELNVNALLLGDSALYLCASSLALGDSNYGYTFGSGTRLTVV.